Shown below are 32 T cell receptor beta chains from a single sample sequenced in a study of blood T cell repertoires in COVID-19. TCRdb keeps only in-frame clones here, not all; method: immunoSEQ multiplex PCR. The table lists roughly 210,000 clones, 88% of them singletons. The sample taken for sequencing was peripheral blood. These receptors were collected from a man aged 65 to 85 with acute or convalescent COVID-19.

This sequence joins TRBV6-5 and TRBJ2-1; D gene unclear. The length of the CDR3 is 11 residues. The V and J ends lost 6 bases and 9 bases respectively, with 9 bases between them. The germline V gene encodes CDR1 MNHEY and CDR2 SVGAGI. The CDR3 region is CASRELGEQFF. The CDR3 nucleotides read TGTGCCAGCAGGGAGTTGGGTGAGCAGTTCTTC.

DNA for the CDR3: TGTGCCAGCAGCCAAGGAACTAGCGGGAGGGGACCCGGGGAGCTGTTTTTT. This sequence encodes CASSQGTSGRGPGELFF. V usage is TRBV3-1 (or the pseudogene TRBV3-2) and J usage is TRBJ2-2, with 13 nucleotides matching TRBD2. J gave up 6 bases and V 1 base, and 5 bases lay outside the gene matches. The germline V gene has CDR1 LGHDT and CDR2 YNNKEL (reference sequence). The CDR3 covers 17 residues.

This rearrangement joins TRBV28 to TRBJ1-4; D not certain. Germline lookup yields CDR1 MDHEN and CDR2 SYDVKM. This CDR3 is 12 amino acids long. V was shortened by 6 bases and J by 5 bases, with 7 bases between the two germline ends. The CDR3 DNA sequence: TGTGCCAGCAGACAGAGCAATGAAAAACTGTTTTTT. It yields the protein CASRQSNEKLFF.

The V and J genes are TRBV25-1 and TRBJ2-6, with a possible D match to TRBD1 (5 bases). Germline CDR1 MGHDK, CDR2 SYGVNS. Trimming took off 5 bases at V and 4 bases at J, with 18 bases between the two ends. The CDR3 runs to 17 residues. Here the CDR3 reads CASSSNGAGLGANVLTF. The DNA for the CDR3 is TGTGCCAGCAGTAGTAATGGGGCTGGGCTCGGGGCCAACGTCCTGACTTTC.

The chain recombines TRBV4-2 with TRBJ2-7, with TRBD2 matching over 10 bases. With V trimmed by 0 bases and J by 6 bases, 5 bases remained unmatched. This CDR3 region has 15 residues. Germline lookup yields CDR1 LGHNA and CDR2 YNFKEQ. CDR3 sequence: CASSQDPSGRLEQYF. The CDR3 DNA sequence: TGTGCCAGCAGCCAAGATCCTAGCGGGAGACTCGAGCAGTACTTC.

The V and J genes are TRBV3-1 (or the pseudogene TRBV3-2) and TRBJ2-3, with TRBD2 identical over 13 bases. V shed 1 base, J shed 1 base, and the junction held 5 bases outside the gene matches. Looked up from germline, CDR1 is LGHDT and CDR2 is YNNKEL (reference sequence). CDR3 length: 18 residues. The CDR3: CASSQGQLAGGRTDTQYF. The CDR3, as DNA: TGTGCCAGCAGCCAAGGACAACTAGCGGGAGGGCGCACAGATACGCAGTATTTT.

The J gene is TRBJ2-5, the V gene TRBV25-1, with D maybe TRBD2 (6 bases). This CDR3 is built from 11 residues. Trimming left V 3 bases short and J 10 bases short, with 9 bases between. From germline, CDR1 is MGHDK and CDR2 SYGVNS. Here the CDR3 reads CASSDWRGQYF. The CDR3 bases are TGTGCCAGCAGTGACTGGCGGGGCCAGTACTTC.

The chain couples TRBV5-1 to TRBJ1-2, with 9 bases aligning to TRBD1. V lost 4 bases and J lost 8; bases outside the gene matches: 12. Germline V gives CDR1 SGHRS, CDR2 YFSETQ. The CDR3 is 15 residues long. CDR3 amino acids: CASSRTGESIYGYTF. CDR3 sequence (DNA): TGCGCCAGCAGCAGGACAGGGGAGTCAATCTACGGCTACACCTTC.

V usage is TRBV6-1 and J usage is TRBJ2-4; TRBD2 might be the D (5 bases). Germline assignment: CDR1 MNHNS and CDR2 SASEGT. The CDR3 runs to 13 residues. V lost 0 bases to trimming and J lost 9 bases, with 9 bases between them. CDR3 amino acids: CASSEAIRGIQYF. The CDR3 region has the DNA TGTGCCAGCAGTGAAGCCATACGGGGCATTCAGTACTTC.

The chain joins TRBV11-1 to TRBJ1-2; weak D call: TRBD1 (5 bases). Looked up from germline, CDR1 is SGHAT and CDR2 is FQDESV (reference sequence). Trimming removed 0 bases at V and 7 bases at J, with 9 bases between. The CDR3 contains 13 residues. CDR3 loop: CASSLAPGPGYTF. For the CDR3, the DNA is TGTGCCAGCAGCTTAGCACCAGGGCCTGGCTACACCTTC. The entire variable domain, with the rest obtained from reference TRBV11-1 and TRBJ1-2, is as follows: EAEVAQSPRYKITEKSQAVAFWCDPISGHATLYWYRQILGQGPELLVQFQDESVVDDSQLPKDRFSAERLKGVDSTLKIQPAELGDSAMYLCASSLAPGPGYTFGSGTRLTVV.

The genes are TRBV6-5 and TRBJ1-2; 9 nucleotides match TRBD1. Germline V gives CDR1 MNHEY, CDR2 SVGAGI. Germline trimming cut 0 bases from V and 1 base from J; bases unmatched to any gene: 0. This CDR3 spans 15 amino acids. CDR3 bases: TGTGCCAGCAGTTACTCGGACAGGGGTAACTATGGCTACACCTTC. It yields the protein CASSYSDRGNYGYTF.

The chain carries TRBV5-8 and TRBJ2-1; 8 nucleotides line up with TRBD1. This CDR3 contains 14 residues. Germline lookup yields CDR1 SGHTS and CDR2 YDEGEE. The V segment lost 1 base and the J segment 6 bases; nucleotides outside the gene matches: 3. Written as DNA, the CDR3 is TGTGCCAGCAGCTTGTCGGACAGGGTCAATGAGCAGTTCTTC. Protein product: CASSLSDRVNEQFF.

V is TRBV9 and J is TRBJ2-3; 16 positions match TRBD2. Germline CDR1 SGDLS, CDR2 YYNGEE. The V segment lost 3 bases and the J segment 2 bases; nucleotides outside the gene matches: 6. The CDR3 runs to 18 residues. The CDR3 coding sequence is TGTGCCAGCAGCGACAGGGGGACTAGCGGGAGGGTCACAGATACGCAGTATTTT. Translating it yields CASSDRGTSGRVTDTQYF.

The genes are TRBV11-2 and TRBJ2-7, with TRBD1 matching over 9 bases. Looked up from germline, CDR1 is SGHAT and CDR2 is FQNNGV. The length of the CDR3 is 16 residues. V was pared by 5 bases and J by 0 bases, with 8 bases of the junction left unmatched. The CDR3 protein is CASSLTGGSLSYEQYF. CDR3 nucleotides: TGTGCCAGCAGCCTAACAGGGGGCTCCCTCTCCTACGAGCAGTACTTC.

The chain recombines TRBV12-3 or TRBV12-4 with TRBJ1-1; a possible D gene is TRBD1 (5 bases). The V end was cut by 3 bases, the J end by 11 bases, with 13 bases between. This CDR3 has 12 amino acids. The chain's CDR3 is CASSLGQAHAFF. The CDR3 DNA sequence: TGTGCCAGCAGTTTGGGGCAGGCGCATGCTTTCTTT.

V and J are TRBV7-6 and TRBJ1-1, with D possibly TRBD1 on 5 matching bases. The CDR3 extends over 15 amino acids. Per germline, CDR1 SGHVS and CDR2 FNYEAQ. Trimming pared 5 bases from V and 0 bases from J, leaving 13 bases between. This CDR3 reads CASSPREGMNTEAFF. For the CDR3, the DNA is TGTGCCAGCAGCCCGAGGGAGGGGATGAACACTGAAGCTTTCTTT. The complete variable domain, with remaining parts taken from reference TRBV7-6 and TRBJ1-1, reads GAGVSQSPRYKVTKRGQDVALRCDPISGHVSLYWYRQALGQGPEFLTYFNYEAQQDKSGLPNDRFSAERPEGSISTLTIQRTEQRDSAMYRCASSPREGMNTEAFFGQGTRLTVV.

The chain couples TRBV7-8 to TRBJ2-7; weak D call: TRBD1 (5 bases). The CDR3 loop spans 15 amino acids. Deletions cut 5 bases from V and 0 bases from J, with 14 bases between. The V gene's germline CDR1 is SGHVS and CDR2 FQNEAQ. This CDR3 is CASSPPAGISYEQYF. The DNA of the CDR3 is TGTGCCAGCAGCCCTCCCGCAGGGATCTCCTACGAGCAGTACTTC.

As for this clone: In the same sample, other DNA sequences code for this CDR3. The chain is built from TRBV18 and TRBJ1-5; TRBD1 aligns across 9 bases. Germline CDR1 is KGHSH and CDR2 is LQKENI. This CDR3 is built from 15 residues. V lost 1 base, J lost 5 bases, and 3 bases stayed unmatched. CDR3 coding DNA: TGTGCCAGCTCACCACGGACAGGGGTGGATCAGCCCCAGCATTTT. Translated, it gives CASSPRTGVDQPQHF.

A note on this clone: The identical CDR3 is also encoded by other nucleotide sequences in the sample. CDR3 loop: CASSRTSGNNEQFF. The CDR3 nucleotides are TGTGCCAGCAGCCGGACTAGCGGGAACAATGAGCAGTTCTTC. The chain recombines TRBV7-3 with TRBJ2-1, with TRBD2 matching 12 bases. The ends lost 5 bases at V and 5 bases at J; junction bases unmatched: 1. This CDR3 is 14 amino acids long. Germline CDR1 and CDR2: SGHTA and FQGTGA. Using reference TRBV7-3 and TRBJ2-1 for the parts outside the CDR3, the full variable domain is GAGVSQTPSNKVTEKGKYVELRCDPISGHTALYWYRQSLGQGPEFLIYFQGTGAADDSGLPNDRFFAVRPEGSVSTLKIQRTERGDSAVYLCASSRTSGNNEQFFGPGTRLTVL.

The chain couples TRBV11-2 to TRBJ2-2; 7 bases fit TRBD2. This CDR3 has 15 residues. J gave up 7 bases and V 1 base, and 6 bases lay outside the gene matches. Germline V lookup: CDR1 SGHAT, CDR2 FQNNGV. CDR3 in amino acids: CASSLGSRGVGELFF. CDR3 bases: TGTGCCAGCAGCTTAGGATCCCGGGGGGTCGGGGAGCTGTTTTTT.

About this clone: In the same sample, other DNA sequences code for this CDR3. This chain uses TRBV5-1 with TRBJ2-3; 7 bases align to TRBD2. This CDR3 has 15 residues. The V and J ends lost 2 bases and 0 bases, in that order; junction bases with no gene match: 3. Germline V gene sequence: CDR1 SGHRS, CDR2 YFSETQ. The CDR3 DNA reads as TGCGCCAGCAGCTTCGGGGGGACTAGCACAGATACGCAGTATTTT. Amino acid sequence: CASSFGGTSTDTQYF. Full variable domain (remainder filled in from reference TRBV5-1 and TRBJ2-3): KAGVTQTPRYLIKTRGQQVTLSCSPISGHRSVSWYQQTPGQGLQFLFEYFSETQRNKGNFPGRFSGRQFSNSRSEMNVSTLELGDSALYLCASSFGGTSTDTQYFGPGTRLTVL.

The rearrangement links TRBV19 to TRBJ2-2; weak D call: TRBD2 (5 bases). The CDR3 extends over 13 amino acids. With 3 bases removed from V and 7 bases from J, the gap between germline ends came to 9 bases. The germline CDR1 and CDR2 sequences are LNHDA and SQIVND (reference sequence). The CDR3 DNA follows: TGTGCCAGTAGTATGGCCGGGGTCGGGGAGCTGTTTTTT. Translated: CASSMAGVGELFF.

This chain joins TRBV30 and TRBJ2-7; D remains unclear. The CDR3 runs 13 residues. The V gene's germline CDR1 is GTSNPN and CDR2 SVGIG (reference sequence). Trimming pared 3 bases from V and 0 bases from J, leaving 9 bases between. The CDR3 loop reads CAWRAWASYEQYF. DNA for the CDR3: TGTGCCTGGAGAGCTTGGGCCTCCTACGAGCAGTACTTC.

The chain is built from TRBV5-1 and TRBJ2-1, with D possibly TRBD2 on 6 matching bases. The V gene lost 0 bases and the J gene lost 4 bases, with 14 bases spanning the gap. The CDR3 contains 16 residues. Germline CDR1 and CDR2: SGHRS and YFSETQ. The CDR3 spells CASSLAGTVGYNEQFF. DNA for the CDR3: TGCGCCAGCAGCTTGGCCGGGACTGTTGGTTACAATGAGCAGTTCTTC.

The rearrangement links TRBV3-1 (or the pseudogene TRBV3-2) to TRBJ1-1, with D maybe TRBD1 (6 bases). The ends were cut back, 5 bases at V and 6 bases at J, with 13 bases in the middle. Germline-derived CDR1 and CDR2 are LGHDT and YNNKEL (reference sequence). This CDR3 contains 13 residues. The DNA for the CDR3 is TGTGCCAGCAGCAGTCGACAGGCCTCTGAAGCTTTCTTT. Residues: CASSSRQASEAFF.

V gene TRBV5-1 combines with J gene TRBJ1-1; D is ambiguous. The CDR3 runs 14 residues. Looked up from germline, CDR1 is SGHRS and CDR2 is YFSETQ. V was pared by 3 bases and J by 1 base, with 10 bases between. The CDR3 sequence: CASSWVAGNTEAFF. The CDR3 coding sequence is TGCGCCAGCAGCTGGGTGGCGGGGAACACTGAAGCTTTCTTT.

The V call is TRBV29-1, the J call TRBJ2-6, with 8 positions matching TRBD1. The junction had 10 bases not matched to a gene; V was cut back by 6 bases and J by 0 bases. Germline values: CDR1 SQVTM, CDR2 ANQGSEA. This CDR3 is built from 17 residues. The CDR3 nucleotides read TGCAGCGTCCAACACAGGGGGTTTGGCTCTGGGGCCAACGTCCTGACTTTC. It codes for CSVQHRGFGSGANVLTF.

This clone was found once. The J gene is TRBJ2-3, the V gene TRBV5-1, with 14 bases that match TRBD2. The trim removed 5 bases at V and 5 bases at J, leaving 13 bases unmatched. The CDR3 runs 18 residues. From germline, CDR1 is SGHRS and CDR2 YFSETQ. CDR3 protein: CASRLSGTSGSGRDTQYF. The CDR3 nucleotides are TGCGCCAGCAGATTATCCGGGACTAGCGGGAGTGGGAGAGATACGCAGTATTTT.

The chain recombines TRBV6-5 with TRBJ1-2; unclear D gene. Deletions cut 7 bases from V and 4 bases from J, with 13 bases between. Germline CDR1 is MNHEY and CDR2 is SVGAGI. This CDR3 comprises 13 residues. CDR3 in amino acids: CASISPGSYGYTF. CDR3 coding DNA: TGTGCCAGCATCTCTCCCGGGTCCTATGGCTACACCTTC.

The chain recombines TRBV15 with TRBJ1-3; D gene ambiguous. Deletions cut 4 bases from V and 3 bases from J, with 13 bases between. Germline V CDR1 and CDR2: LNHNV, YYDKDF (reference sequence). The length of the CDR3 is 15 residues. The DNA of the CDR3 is TGTGCCACCAGCAACCGTCACGGTAGTGGAAACACCATATATTTT. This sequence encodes CATSNRHGSGNTIYF.

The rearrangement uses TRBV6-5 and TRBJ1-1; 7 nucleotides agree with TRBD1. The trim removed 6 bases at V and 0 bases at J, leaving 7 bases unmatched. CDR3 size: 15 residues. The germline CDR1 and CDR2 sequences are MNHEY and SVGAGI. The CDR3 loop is CASRIQGFLNTEAFF. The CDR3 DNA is TGTGCCAGCAGAATACAGGGGTTCTTGAACACTGAAGCTTTCTTT.

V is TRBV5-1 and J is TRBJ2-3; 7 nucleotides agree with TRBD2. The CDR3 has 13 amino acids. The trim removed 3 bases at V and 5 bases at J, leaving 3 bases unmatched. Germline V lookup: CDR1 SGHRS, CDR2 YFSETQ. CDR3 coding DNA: TGCGCCAGCAGCTGGGACTATCTAGATACGCAGTATTTT. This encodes CASSWDYLDTQYF.